This TCR beta chain was recovered during a study of control samples from healthy donors and cancer patients. Sequenced by immunoSEQ multiplex PCR; TCRdb stores in-frame clones only, minus some. The repertoire includes tens of thousands of clones, roughly 90% of them detected once, and about 3.5% sits in the top ten. The CDR3 has 13 amino acids. Trimming cost V 3 bases and J 4 bases, with 9 bases left between them. The germline CDR1 and CDR2 sequences are SGHTA and FQGTGA. The specimen was blood. The chain uses TRBV7-3 and TRBJ1-1; D is undetermined. The receptor comes from a woman between 50 and 59 years old in good health. CDR3 loop: CASSFYEGTEAFF. CDR3 nucleotide sequence: TGTGCCAGCAGCTTTTATGAAGGCACTGAAGCTTTCTTT.